This T cell receptor beta chain was recorded in a study of post-analysis software for immune sequencing data. As regards this clonotype: What it recognizes is unknown.

Looked up from germline, CDR1 is DFQATT and CDR2 is SNEGSKA (reference sequence). The CDR3 runs 16 residues. V lost 3 bases to trimming and J lost 0 bases, with 15 bases between them. Carried by the TCR beta cDNA libraries were unique molecular identifiers. TCRdb used MiXCR to reprocess the PCR reads, holding one entry per CDR3 protein. Of about 500,000 distinct CDR3 sequences detected, around 40% appear once; the ten largest clones hold roughly an eighth. Regarding the study as a whole: Pronounced co-clustering by F measure was evident among identically batched samples. A handful of TRBV segments were significantly more frequent in patients than in controls. TRBV5-6, TRBV5-1 and TRBV20-1 were among these segments.

The TCR was taken from a girl aged 10-17 years with multiple sclerosis. Specimen: blood. The gene calls are TRBV20-1 and TRBJ2-1; D might be TRBD2 (5 bases). CDR3 protein: CSASRGGDGSYNEQFF. For the CDR3, the DNA is TGCAGTGCTAGCAGAGGAGGCGACGGCTCCTACAATGAGCAGTTCTTC.